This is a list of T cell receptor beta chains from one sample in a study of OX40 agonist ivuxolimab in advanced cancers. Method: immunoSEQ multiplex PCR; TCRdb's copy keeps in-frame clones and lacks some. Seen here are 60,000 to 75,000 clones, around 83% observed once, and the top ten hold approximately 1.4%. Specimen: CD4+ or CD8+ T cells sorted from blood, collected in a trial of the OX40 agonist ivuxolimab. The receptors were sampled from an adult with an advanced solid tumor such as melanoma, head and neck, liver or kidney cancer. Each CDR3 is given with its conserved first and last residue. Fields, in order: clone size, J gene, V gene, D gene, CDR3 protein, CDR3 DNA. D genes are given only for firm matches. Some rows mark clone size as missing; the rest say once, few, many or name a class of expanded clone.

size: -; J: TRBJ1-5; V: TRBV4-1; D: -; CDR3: CASSQDVQGRGQPQHF; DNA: TGCGCCAGCAGCCAAGATGTCCAAGGGAGGGGTCAGCCCCAGCATTTT
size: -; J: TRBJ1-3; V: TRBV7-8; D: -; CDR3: CASSLPRSTGERNTIYF; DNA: TGTGCCAGCAGCTTACCCAGGTCGACAGGAGAAAGAAACACCATATATTTT
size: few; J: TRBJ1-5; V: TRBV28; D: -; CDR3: CASTLGGGNQPQHF; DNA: TGTGCCAGCACCTTGGGGGGGGGCAATCAGCCCCAGCATTTT
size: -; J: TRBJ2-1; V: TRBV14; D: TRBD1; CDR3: CASSQDYRGRANEQFF; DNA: TGTGCCAGCAGCCAAGATTACAGGGGGCGGGCCAATGAGCAGTTCTTC
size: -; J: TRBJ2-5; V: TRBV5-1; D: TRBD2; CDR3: CASSLTGGPGETQYF; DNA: TGCGCCAGCAGCTTGACGGGGGGGCCTGGAGAGACCCAGTACTTC
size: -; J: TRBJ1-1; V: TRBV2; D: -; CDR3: CASRGDNTEAFF; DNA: TGTGCCAGCAGGGGGGATAACACTGAAGCTTTCTTT
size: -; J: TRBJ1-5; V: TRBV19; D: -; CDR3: CASSITARDQPQHF; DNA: TGTGCCAGTAGCATAACCGCTAGGGATCAGCCCCAGCATTTT
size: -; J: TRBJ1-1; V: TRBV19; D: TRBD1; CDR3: CATTPTGQGRLGDYTEAFF; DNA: TGTGCCACCACACCCACGGGACAGGGTCGCCTTGGGGATTACACTGAAGCTTTCTTT
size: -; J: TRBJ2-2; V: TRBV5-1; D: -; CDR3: CASSFRMNTGELFF; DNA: TGCGCCAGCAGCTTCAGGATGAACACCGGGGAGCTGTTTTTT
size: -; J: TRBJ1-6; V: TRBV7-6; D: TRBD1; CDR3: CASSRNYRTGSDSPLHF; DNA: TGTGCCAGCAGCCGAAACTATCGGACAGGGTCCGATTCACCCCTCCACTTT
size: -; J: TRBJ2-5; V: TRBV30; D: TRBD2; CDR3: CAWRTGLAGAQETQYF; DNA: TGTGCCTGGAGGACCGGACTAGCGGGGGCCCAAGAGACCCAGTACTTC
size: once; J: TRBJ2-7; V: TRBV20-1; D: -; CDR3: CSDRSQYEQYF; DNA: TGCAGTGACAGGTCCCAGTACGAGCAGTACTTC
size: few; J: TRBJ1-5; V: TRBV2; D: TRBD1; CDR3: CASSKGQGNQPQHF; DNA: TGTGCCAGCAGTAAAGGACAGGGCAATCAGCCCCAGCATTTT
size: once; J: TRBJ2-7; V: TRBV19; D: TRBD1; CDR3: CASRTGHVEHPYEQYF; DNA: TGTGCCAGTCGGACAGGGCACGTCGAACACCCCTACGAGCAGTACTTC
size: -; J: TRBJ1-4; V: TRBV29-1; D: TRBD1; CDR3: CSVGDRGNEKLFF; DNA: TGCAGCGTTGGGGACAGGGGTAATGAAAAACTGTTTTTT
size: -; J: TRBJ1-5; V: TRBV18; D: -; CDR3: CASSQPTGGSNQPQHF; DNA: TGTGCCAGCTCACAACCGACCGGAGGGAGCAATCAGCCCCAGCATTTT
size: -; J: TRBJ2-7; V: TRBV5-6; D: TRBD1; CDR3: CASSPPGQAYEQYF; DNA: TGTGCCAGCAGCCCCCCGGGACAGGCCTACGAGCAGTACTTC
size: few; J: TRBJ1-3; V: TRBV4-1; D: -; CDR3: CASRGGAAGNTIYF; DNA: TGCGCCAGCAGGGGAGGGGCGGCTGGAAACACCATATATTTT
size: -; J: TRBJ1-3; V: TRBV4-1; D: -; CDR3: CASSQEERARTGNTIYF; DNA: TGCGCCAGCAGCCAAGAGGAGAGGGCCCGGACGGGAAACACCATATATTTT
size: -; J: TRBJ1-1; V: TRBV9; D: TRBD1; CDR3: CASSVVLGGRQGIESSTEAFF; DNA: TGTGCCAGCAGCGTAGTCTTGGGGGGCAGACAGGGAATAGAGTCGAGCACTGAAGCTTTCTTT
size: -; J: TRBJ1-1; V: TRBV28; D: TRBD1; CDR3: CASLHSTGVNTEAFF; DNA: TGTGCCAGCCTCCATTCGACAGGGGTGAACACTGAAGCTTTCTTT
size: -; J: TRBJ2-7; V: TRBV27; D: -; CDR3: CASSLRVGGAGEQYF; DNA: TGTGCCAGCAGTTTAAGGGTTGGGGGGGCCGGTGAGCAGTACTTC
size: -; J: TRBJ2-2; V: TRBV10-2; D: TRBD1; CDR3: CASSLTGGTGELFF; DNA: TGCGCCAGCAGTCTGACAGGGGGCACCGGGGAGCTGTTTTTT
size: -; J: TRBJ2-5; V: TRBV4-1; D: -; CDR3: CASSQAGLGETQYF; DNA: TGCGCCAGCAGCCAGGCGGGACTTGGGGAGACCCAGTACTTC
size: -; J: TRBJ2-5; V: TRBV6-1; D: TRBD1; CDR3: CASSDNRGRETQYF; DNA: TGTGCCAGCAGTGATAACAGGGGGCGTGAGACCCAGTACTTC
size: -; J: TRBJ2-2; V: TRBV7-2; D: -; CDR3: CASTPWWDFNTGELFF; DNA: TGTGCCAGCACCCCCTGGTGGGACTTTAATACCGGGGAGCTGTTTTTT
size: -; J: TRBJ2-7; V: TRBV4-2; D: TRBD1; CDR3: CASSPAGTGSYEQYF; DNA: TGTGCCAGCAGCCCAGCCGGGACAGGTTCCTACGAGCAGTACTTC
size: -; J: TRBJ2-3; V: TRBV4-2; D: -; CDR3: CASSQVLVNTQYF; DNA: TGTGCCAGCAGCCAAGTTCTGGTAAATACGCAGTATTTT
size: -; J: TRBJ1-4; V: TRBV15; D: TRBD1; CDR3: CATSRDRGNEKLFF; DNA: TGTGCCACCAGCCGGGACAGGGGTAATGAAAAACTGTTTTTT
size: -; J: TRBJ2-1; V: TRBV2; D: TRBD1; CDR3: CASSPRRGQGHNEQFF; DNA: TGTGCCAGCAGCCCTAGGAGGGGACAGGGGCACAATGAGCAGTTCTTC
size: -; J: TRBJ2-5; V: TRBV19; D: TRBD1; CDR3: CATGQGSIQETQYF; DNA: TGTGCCACCGGACAGGGAAGTATCCAAGAGACCCAGTACTTC
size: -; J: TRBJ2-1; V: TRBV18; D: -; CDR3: CASSPPSGSSSYNEQFF; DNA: TGTGCCAGCTCACCACCATCAGGGTCGAGCTCCTACAATGAGCAGTTCTTC
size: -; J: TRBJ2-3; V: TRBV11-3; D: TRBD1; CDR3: CASSLNSMGQGVSDTQYF; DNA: TGTGCCAGCAGCCTAAACTCGATGGGACAGGGGGTATCAGATACGCAGTATTTT
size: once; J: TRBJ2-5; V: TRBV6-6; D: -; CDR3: CASSPRPRTDSDQYF; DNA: TGTGCCAGCAGCCCCCGACCTCGTACCGACAGTGACCAGTACTTC
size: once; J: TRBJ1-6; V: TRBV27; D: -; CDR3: CASTPSSYNSPLHF; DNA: TGTGCCAGCACCCCAAGCTCCTATAATTCACCCCTCCACTTT
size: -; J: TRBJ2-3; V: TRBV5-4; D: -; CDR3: CASSLVGGPTDTQYF; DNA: TGTGCCAGCAGCTTGGTAGGGGGGCCCACAGATACGCAGTATTTT
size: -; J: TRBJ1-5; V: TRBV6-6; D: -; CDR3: CATTGGVGNFQPQHF; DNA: TGTGCCACCACTGGGGGGGTGGGGAATTTTCAGCCCCAGCATTTT
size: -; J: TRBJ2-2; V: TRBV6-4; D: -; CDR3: CASPRDAGELFF; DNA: TGTGCCTCACCGAGGGACGCCGGGGAGCTGTTTTTT
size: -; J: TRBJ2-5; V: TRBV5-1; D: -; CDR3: CASSLQWEETQYF; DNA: TGCGCCAGCAGCCTCCAGTGGGAAGAGACCCAGTACTTC
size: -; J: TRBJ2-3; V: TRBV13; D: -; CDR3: CASSLGGNTQYF; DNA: TGTGCCAGCAGCCTCGGGGGAAATACGCAGTATTTT
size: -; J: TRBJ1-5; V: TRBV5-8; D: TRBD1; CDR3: CASSSLDRALNSNQPQHF; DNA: TGTGCCAGCAGCTCATTGGACAGGGCCCTTAATAGCAATCAGCCCCAGCATTTT
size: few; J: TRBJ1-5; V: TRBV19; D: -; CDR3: CASSIAREGNQPQHF; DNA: TGTGCCAGTAGTATAGCCAGGGAGGGCAATCAGCCCCAGCATTTT
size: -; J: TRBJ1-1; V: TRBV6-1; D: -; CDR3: CASSEEWTEAFF; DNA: TGTGCCAGCAGTGAAGAGTGGACTGAAGCTTTCTTT
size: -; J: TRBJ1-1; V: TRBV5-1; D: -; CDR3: CASSFRQDTEAFF; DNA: TGCGCCAGCAGCTTTAGACAGGACACTGAAGCTTTCTTT
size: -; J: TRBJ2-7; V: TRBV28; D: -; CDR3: CASSLSGDSYEQYF; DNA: TGTGCCAGCAGTTTATCAGGGGACTCCTACGAGCAGTACTTC
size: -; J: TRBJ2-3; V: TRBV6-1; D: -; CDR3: CASSVMRADTQYF; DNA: TGTGCCAGCTCTGTGATGCGCGCAGATACGCAGTATTTT